The TCR beta chain under discussion was sequenced for a study of cytomegalovirus exposure and HLA in healthy donors. Study-wide background: There were a few hundred genotyped donors. Of these, 81% fell in the genetic ancestry cluster associated with self-reported Caucasian donors. Whole-study results and caveats: A prior analysis recorded that most TCR beta V segments were productive about 87% or about 30% of the time.

A multiplex PCR was run with 60 Vbeta primers and 13 Jbeta primers. The repertoire was sequenced with immunoSEQ multiplex PCR; TCRdb's copy has only in-frame clones and lacks some. Seen here are 130,000 or so clones, approximately 77% observed once, and the top ten hold 0.94%. Notes on this clone: No antigen is known for it.

Trimming took off 2 bases at V and 8 bases at J, with 12 bases between the two ends. The germline CDR1 and CDR2 sequences are MDHEN and SYDVKM. This CDR3 region has 13 residues. V usage is TRBV28 and J usage is TRBJ1-2; D is undetermined. Specimen: PBMCs. The TCR sequence derives from a woman aged 60-70 years in good health and CMV-seronegative. CDR3 in amino acids: CASSLILSFGYTF. The CDR3 bases are TGTGCCAGCAGTTTAATCCTCAGTTTCGGCTACACCTTC.